One sample yielded the 14 T cell receptor beta chains listed below, sequenced in a study of cytomegalovirus exposure and HLA in healthy donors. The PCR used 60 Vbeta and 13 Jbeta primers. This table comes from immunoSEQ multiplex PCR, and its TCRdb copy is limited to in-frame clones, with some not included. Here the sample spans 200,000 or so clones, just under 80% being singletons. Specimen: PBMCs. These TCRs come from a woman in her 30s in good health and CMV-seropositive.

This sequence joins TRBV6-5 and TRBJ2-3, with 9 bases fitting TRBD2. Germline V gene sequence: CDR1 MNHEY, CDR2 SVGAGI. CDR3 length equals 15 residues. V lost 4 bases to trimming and J lost 6 bases; unmatched junction nucleotides: 8. The CDR3 sequence: CASSFSGGASDTQYF. DNA for the CDR3: TGTGCCAGCAGTTTTAGCGGGGGCGCGTCGGATACGCAGTATTTT.

The chain recombines TRBV19 with TRBJ2-3; D not certain. V was shortened by 5 bases and J by 2 bases, with 5 bases between the two germline ends. The germline V gene encodes CDR1 LNHDA and CDR2 SQIVND (reference sequence). The CDR3 is 12 residues long. The CDR3 here is CASSLATDTQYF. CDR3 nucleotides: TGTGCCAGTAGTTTGGCCACAGATACGCAGTATTTT. Full variable domain (outside the CDR3, taken from reference TRBV19 and TRBJ2-3): DGGITQSPKYLFRKEGQNVTLSCEQNLNHDAMYWYRQDPGQGLRLIYYSQIVNDFQKGDIAEGYSVSREKKESFPLTVTSAQKNPTAFYLCASSLATDTQYFGPGTRLTVL.

This clone appeared many times. The chain is built from TRBV4-3 and TRBJ1-6; possibly TRBD1 for D (5 bases). Germline CDR1 is LGHNA and CDR2 is YSLEER. CDR3 length equals 13 residues. V was shortened by 4 bases and J by 13 bases, with 14 bases between the two germline ends. CDR3 nucleotide sequence: TGCGCCAGCAGCCTTGGACCGGGGACTCCCCTCCACTTT. Amino acid sequence: CASSLGPGTPLHF.

V is TRBV5-1 and J is TRBJ2-5, with 8 bases aligning to TRBD2. The CDR3 contains 15 residues. Trimming took 0 bases from V and 4 from J; bases not matched to a gene: 5. Germline V gene data show CDR1 as SGHRS and CDR2 as YFSETQ. The DNA of the CDR3 is TGCGCCAGCAGCTTGGAGGGACTAGAAGCAGAGACCCAGTACTTC. Translating it yields CASSLEGLEAETQYF.

The chain has TRBV10-1 and TRBJ2-3; 7 bases map to TRBD2. Losses at the gene ends were 6 bases for V and 1 base for J; bases not matched to a gene: 1. The CDR3 has 13 residues. In germline, CDR1 is WNHNN, CDR2 SYGVQD (reference sequence). CDR3 region: CASSLAGTDTQYF. The CDR3 DNA reads TGCGCCAGCAGCCTAGCGGGCACAGATACGCAGTATTTT.

The genes are TRBV7-9 and TRBJ2-3; perhaps TRBD2 as D (5 bases). Germline V gene sequence: CDR1 SEHNR, CDR2 FQNEAQ (reference sequence). V shed 5 bases and J shed 1 base, with 13 bases lying between them. This CDR3 is built from 15 residues. CDR3 region: CASSPGPAGTDTQYF. The CDR3 DNA follows: TGTGCCAGCAGCCCCGGACCAGCGGGCACAGATACGCAGTATTTT.

This chain links TRBV7-9 with TRBJ1-4; D possibly corresponds to TRBD1 (6 bases). The CDR3 runs to 15 residues. Trimming left V 5 bases short and J 0 bases short, with 10 bases between. Per the germline V gene, CDR1 is SEHNR and CDR2 is FQNEAQ (reference sequence). This CDR3 reads CASSPGDPTNEKLFF. The CDR3 nucleotides read TGTGCCAGCAGCCCAGGGGACCCAACTAATGAAAAACTGTTTTTT.

J is TRBJ2-1 and V is TRBV7-2; no clear D. Germline CDR1 is SGHTA and CDR2 is FQGNSA. CDR3 length equals 14 residues. Trimming shortened V by 5 bases and J by 0 bases, and 8 bases separated the two germline ends. The DNA of the CDR3 is TGTGCCAGCAGCCCGAGGTTCTCCTACAATGAGCAGTTCTTC. Its translation is CASSPRFSYNEQFF.

This clone appeared a few times. The chain employs TRBV2 and TRBJ2-7; 8 bases are shared with TRBD2. Trimming at V came to 6 bases and at J to 3 bases, leaving 7 bases not matched to a gene. CDR3 length: 14 residues. CDR1 and CDR2 from the germline V gene are SNHLY and FYNNEI. CDR3 in amino acids: CASRTSAALYEQYF. The CDR3 nucleotides read TGTGCCAGCAGGACTAGCGCGGCACTCTACGAGCAGTACTTC.

V usage is TRBV11-2 and J usage is TRBJ1-1; D ambiguous. Per the germline V gene, CDR1 is SGHAT and CDR2 is FQNNGV. CDR3 length: 11 residues. Trimming stripped 8 bases from V and 7 bases from J, with 11 bases between. The CDR3 sequence is CASPPASEAFF. CDR3 coding DNA: TGTGCCAGCCCCCCCGCCAGTGAAGCTTTCTTT.

The V and J genes are TRBV5-1 and TRBJ1-1, with 9 bases matching TRBD1. Germline assignment: CDR1 SGHRS and CDR2 YFSETQ. The trim removed 5 bases at V and 8 bases at J, leaving 10 bases unmatched. This CDR3 comprises 14 residues. The CDR3: CASRRDRVAPEAFF. In nucleotides, the CDR3 is TGCGCCAGCAGAAGGGACAGGGTAGCCCCAGAAGCTTTCTTT. Full variable domain (missing parts from reference TRBV5-1 and TRBJ1-1): KAGVTQTPRYLIKTRGQQVTLSCSPISGHRSVSWYQQTPGQGLQFLFEYFSETQRNKGNFPGRFSGRQFSNSRSEMNVSTLELGDSALYLCASRRDRVAPEAFFGQGTRLTVV.

The CDR3: CASSLQGSLNTEAFF. The CDR3 DNA is TGTGCCAGCAGCTTGCAGGGCTCCCTGAACACTGAAGCTTTCTTT. V and J are TRBV5-4 and TRBJ1-1, with a weak D call TRBD1 (5 bases). V gave up 1 base and J gave up 0 bases, with 10 bases separating them. Germline V gives CDR1 SGHNT, CDR2 YYREEE (reference sequence). The CDR3 spans 15 residues.

The chain couples TRBV5-4 to TRBJ2-5, with 9 bases fitting TRBD2. The CDR3 contains 14 residues. CDR1 and CDR2 from the germline V gene are SGHNT and YYREEE (reference sequence). J lost 4 bases, V lost 0 bases, and 1 base had no gene match. This CDR3 reads CASSLGAGGETQYF. DNA of the CDR3: TGTGCCAGCAGCTTGGGAGCGGGAGGAGAGACCCAGTACTTC.

This clone was seen at least ten times. This chain connects TRBV29-1 to TRBJ1-2; TRBD1 matches 8 bases. Trimming at V came to 6 bases and at J to 4 bases, leaving 4 bases not matched to a gene. This CDR3 is built from 12 residues. The V gene's germline CDR1 is SQVTM and CDR2 ANQGSEA. For the CDR3, the DNA is TGCAGCGTATACAGGGGGTCCTATGGCTACACCTTC. Amino acids: CSVYRGSYGYTF. Complete variable domain (other parts from reference TRBV29-1 and TRBJ1-2): SAVISQKPSRDICQRGTSLTIQCQVDSQVTMMFWYRQQPGQSLTLIATANQGSEATYESGFVIDKFPISRPNLTFSTLTVSNMSPEDSSIYLCSVYRGSYGYTFGSGTRLTVV.